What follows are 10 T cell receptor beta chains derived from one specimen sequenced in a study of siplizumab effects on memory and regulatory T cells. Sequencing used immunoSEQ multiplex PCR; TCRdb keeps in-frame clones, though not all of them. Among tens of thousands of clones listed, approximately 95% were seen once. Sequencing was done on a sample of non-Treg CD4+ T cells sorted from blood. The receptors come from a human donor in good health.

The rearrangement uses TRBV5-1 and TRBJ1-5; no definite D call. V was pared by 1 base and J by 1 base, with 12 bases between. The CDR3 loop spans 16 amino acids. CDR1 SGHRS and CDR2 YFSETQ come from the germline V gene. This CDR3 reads CASSLWGPESNQPQHF. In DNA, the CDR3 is TGCGCCAGCAGCTTGTGGGGTCCAGAGAGCAATCAGCCCCAGCATTTT.

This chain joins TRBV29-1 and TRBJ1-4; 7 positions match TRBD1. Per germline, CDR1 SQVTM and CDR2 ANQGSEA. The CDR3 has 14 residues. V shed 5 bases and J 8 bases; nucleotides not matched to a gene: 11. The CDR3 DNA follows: TGCAGCGTTTACCCTACAGGGGACCCGGAAAAACTGTTTTTT. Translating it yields CSVYPTGDPEKLFF.

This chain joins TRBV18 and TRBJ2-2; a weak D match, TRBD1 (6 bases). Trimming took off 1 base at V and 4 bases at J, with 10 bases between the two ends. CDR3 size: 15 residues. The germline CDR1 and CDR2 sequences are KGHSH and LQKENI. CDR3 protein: CASSPQGVVTGELFF. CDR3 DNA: TGTGCCAGCTCACCACAGGGGGTTGTCACCGGGGAGCTGTTTTTT.

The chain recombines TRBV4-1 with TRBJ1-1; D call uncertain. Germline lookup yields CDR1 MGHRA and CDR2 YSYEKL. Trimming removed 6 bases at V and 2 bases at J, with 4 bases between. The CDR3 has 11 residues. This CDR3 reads CASRTNTEAFF. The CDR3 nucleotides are TGCGCCAGCAGAACAAACACTGAAGCTTTCTTT.

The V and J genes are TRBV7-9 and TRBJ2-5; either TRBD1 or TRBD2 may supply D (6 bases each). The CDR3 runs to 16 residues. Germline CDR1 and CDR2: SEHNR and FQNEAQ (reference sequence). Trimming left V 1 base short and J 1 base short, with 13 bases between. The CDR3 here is CASSLVGGGRQETQYF. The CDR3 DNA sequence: TGTGCCAGCAGCTTAGTAGGAGGGGGGCGCCAAGAGACCCAGTACTTC.

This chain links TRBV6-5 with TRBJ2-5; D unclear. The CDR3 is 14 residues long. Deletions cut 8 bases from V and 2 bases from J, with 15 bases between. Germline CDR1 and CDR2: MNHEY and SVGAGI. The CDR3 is CASSSYGLQETQYF. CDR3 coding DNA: TGTGCCAGCTCCTCCTATGGGTTACAAGAGACCCAGTACTTC.

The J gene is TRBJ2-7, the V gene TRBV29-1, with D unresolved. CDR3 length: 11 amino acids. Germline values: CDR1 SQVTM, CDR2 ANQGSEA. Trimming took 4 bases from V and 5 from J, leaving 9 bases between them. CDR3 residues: CSVGGTHEQYF. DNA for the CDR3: TGCAGCGTTGGGGGAACCCACGAGCAGTACTTC.

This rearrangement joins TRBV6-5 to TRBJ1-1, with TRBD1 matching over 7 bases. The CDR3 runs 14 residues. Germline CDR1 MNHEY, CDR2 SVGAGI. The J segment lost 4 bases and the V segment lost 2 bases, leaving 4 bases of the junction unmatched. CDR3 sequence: CASSYRGRFTEAFF. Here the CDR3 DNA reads TGTGCCAGCAGTTACAGGGGGCGCTTCACTGAAGCTTTCTTT.

The CDR3 loop reads CATSAYGIGNSPLHF. CDR3 DNA: TGTGCCACGTCCGCTTACGGAATTGGTAATTCACCCCTCCACTTT. This chain links TRBV25-1 with TRBJ1-6; unclear D gene. The CDR3 is made up of 15 amino acids. V was shortened by 10 bases and J by 6 bases, with 19 bases between the two germline ends. Germline lookup yields CDR1 MGHDK and CDR2 SYGVNS.

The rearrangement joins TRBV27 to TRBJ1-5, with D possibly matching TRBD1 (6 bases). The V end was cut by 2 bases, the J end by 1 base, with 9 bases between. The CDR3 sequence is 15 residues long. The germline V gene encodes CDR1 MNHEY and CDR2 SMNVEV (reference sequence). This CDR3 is CASSLTGMSNQPQHF. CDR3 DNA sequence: TGTGCCAGCAGTTTAACAGGGATGAGCAATCAGCCCCAGCATTTT.